This T cell receptor (beta chain) was identified during a study of technical replicates of blood from several donors. V dropped 4 bases and J dropped 3 bases, with 11 bases sitting between them. Germline CDR1 and CDR2: SGDLS and YYNGEE. CDR3 length: 15 amino acids. The assay was immunoSEQ multiplex PCR, and TCRdb's table has in-frame clones only and misses some. The data show tens of thousands of clones, with around nine tenths seen just once and 0.25% held by the top ten. The sequence derives from a human donor in good health. The V and J genes are TRBV9 and TRBJ2-6, with TRBD1 as a possible D gene (6 bases). The source material was T cells isolated from PBMCs. The CDR3 loop is CASSTTGRGANVLTF. In DNA form, the CDR3 reads TGTGCCAGCAGCACTACAGGGCGTGGGGCCAACGTCCTGACTTTC. The variable domain in full, completed from reference TRBV9 and TRBJ2-6, reads DSGVTQTPKHLITATGQRVTLRCSPRSGDLSVYWYQQSLDQGLQFLIQYYNGEERAKGNILERFSAQQFPDLHSELNLSSLELGDSALYFCASSTTGRGANVLTFGAGSRLTVL.